A single T cell receptor (beta chain) is shown here with its context. What it binds is not known. The data were obtained in a study of T cells in Graves' hyperthyroidism and ophthalmopathy. Each 10 ml fresh peripheral blood draw supplied the PBMCs. Authors of the study amplified TCR beta CDR3 regions from RNA transcripts. TCR CDR3 regions were first amplified by RT-PCR with HTBI primers. MiXCR, run by TCRdb on the multiplex PCR reads, gives a single entry per CDR3 protein. The data hold around 420,000 distinct CDR3 sequences, with 15% to 18% observed a single time. CDR1 SGDLS and CDR2 YYNGEE come from the germline V gene. This CDR3 region has 14 residues. Trimming took 0 bases from V and 1 from J, leaving 8 bases between them. Findings and caveats of the study: Most clonotypes expanded in thyroid above 0.001 were likewise present in blood.

The receptor was isolated from a woman between 18 and 30 years old with Graves' hyperthyroidism. The sample taken for sequencing was blood. V and J are TRBV9 and TRBJ2-7; no definite D call. CDR3 sequence: CASSVAHGSYEQYF. CDR3 DNA sequence: TGTGCCAGCAGCGTAGCACACGGTTCCTACGAGCAGTACTTC.